This T cell receptor (beta chain) was identified during a study of persistence of HIV-infected CD4 T cells. Overall study context: Donors were ART-treated; their CMV- and Gag-responding CD4+ T cells were isolated. Multiple blood draws of up to 180 mL, except two donors with single leukapheresis. Study results and caveats: Bulk TCR data could not be restricted to HIV-1-infected CMV-responding cells.

The stimulus was an HIV-1 Gag 15-mer peptide pool, 1 ug/peptide/mL. Memory cells lacking CD40L and CD69 with high CD45RO were sorted. Plasma HIV-1 RNA stayed below 50 copies/mL for at least 4 years. Comments on this clone: No antigen is known for it.

The libraries were made with immunoSEQ version 4 in survey mode. Profiling relied on immunoSEQ multiplex PCR, and the TCRdb table lists in-frame clones only, not all of them. The sample lists 30,000 to 45,000 clones; over 75% were seen once. CDR3 length: 16 amino acids. The trim removed 0 bases at V and 4 bases at J, leaving 6 bases unmatched. The germline gives CDR1 SGHRS, CDR2 YFSETQ. The chain couples TRBV5-1 to TRBJ2-7, with TRBD2 matching 11 bases. The TCR sequence derives from an adult with HIV. The donor label of this sample is uncertain. The source material was cultured CD4+ T cells from PBMCs, sampled from a patient who received antiretroviral therapy. The CDR3 here is CASSLDASGRTYEQYF. DNA of the CDR3: TGCGCCAGCAGCTTGGACGCTAGCGGGAGGACTTACGAGCAGTACTTC.